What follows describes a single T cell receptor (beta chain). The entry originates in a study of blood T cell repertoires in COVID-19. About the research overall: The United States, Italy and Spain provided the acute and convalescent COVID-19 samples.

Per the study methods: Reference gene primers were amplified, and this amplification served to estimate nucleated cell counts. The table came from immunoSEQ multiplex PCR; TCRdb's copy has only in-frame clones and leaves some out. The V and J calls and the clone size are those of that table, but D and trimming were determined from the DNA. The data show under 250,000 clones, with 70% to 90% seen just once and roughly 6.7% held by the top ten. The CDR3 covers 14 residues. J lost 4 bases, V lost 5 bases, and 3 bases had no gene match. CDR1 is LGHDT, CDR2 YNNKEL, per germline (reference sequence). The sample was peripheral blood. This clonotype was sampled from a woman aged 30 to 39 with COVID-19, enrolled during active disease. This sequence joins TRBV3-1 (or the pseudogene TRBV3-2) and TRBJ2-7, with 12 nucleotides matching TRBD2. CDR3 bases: TGTGCCAGCAGCAGAACTAGCGGGAGGTACGAGCAGTACGTC. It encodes CASSRTSGRYEQYV.